This T cell receptor beta chain stems from a study of CD8 T cells in Susac syndrome. The T cells that were sequenced for TCR beta were CD8+ and CD4+ cells from blood. TEMRA cells were enriched by FACS, and CD4+ and CD8+ T cells were negatively isolated. In germline, CDR1 is LNHNV, CDR2 YYDKDF (reference sequence). There are 19 residues in the CDR3. Between the trimmed V and J ends, which lost 4 bases and 0 bases, there was a span of 24 bases. cDNA came from about 0.51 to 1 ug RNA primed by random hexamers. Amplification of the TCR beta CDR3 was carried out by immunoSEQ multiplex PCR, which spanned a total of 54 Vbeta and 13 Jbeta segments. In TCRdb, the immunoSEQ multiplex PCR reads were re-called with MiXCR into one record per CDR3 protein. The table has a few hundred thousand distinct CDR3 sequences, 70% to 90% seen once.

This receptor was identified in a human donor with multiple sclerosis. Sequencing was carried out using CD8+ T cells from PBMCs. The chain couples TRBV15 to TRBJ1-2, with a possible D match to TRBD1 (5 bases). The CDR3 protein is CATSTVSSGRVPTNYGYTF. DNA of the CDR3: TGTGCCACCAGCACCGTGTCTTCGGGACGAGTACCTACTAACTATGGCTACACCTTC.